This entry lists 18 T cell receptor beta chains sequenced from one sample in a study of cytomegalovirus exposure and HLA in healthy donors. The method was immunoSEQ multiplex PCR; TCRdb's version includes in-frame clones alone and lacks a portion of them. This sample yields about 68,000 clones, of which roughly nine tenths are seen a single time; 3% to 3.5% belongs to the top ten. The source material was PBMCs. All receptors come from a man aged 18 to 29 in good health and CMV-seronegative.

This rearrangement joins TRBV7-9 to TRBJ2-7; 11 positions agree with TRBD1. In germline, CDR1 is SEHNR, CDR2 FQNEAQ (reference sequence). The CDR3 is 14 residues long. With V trimmed by 7 bases and J by 7 bases, 9 bases remained unmatched. The CDR3 nucleotides are TGTGCCAGCATATTGGGACAGGGGGTGAGGGAGCAGTACTTC. Translating gives CASILGQGVREQYF.

The chain links TRBV6-1 to TRBJ2-1; tentative D call: TRBD2 (5 bases). With 2 bases removed from V and 0 bases from J, the gap between germline ends came to 11 bases. The germline gives CDR1 MNHNS, CDR2 SASEGT. The CDR3 is 16 residues long. The CDR3 reads CASSEYASISYNEQFF. Here the CDR3 DNA reads TGTGCCAGCAGTGAATATGCTAGCATCTCCTACAATGAGCAGTTCTTC.

This chain links TRBV19 with TRBJ2-2; 8 nucleotides line up with TRBD1. Trimming at V came to 7 bases and at J to 4 bases, leaving 14 bases not matched to a gene. The CDR3 is 17 amino acids. Germline values: CDR1 LNHDA, CDR2 SQIVND (reference sequence). The DNA for the CDR3 is TGTGCCAGTACCCTTTTCTTCCGGACAGGGAGCACCGGGGAGCTGTTTTTT. This encodes CASTLFFRTGSTGELFF.

The V and J genes are TRBV4-1 and TRBJ1-5; TRBD1 agrees at 7 bases. Losses at the gene ends were 8 bases for V and 4 bases for J; bases not matched to a gene: 14. The CDR3 contains 16 residues. Germline CDR1 MGHRA, CDR2 YSYEKL. The CDR3 is CASDSGDSALNQPQHF. CDR3 DNA sequence: TGCGCCAGCGATTCGGGGGACAGCGCCTTAAATCAGCCCCAGCATTTT.

V and J are TRBV7-2 and TRBJ2-5, with 9 bases that match TRBD1. The germline gives CDR1 SGHTA, CDR2 FQGNSA. J was trimmed by 5 bases and V by 2 bases; bases with no gene match: 3. The CDR3 covers 14 residues. The CDR3 loop reads CASSLYTGGETQYF. Here the CDR3 DNA reads TGTGCCAGCAGCTTATATACAGGGGGCGAGACCCAGTACTTC.

The rearrangement links TRBV7-9 to TRBJ2-5; 13 nucleotides align to TRBD2. The CDR3 consists of 17 residues. The V gene end was trimmed by 2 bases and the J gene end by 6 bases; junction bases not matched to a gene: 9. Germline V gene lookup returns CDR1 SEHNR and CDR2 FQNEAQ (reference sequence). This CDR3 reads CASSLTTSGRAAKTQYF. The CDR3 DNA is TGTGCCAGCAGCTTAACCACTAGCGGGAGGGCCGCGAAGACCCAGTACTTC.

CDR3 protein: CASSHGSQLEAFF. DNA for the CDR3: TGTGCCAGCAGTCACGGGAGTCAACTTGAAGCTTTCTTT. The V gene is TRBV27, the J gene TRBJ1-1; D gene ambiguous. Trimming cost V 5 bases and J 7 bases, with 14 bases left between them. The V gene's germline CDR1 is MNHEY and CDR2 SMNVEV (reference sequence). This CDR3 comprises 13 residues.

The rearrangement uses TRBV7-3 and TRBJ2-1; 15 nucleotides match TRBD2. The CDR3 spans 15 residues. The junction had 2 bases not matched to a gene; V was cut back by 4 bases and J by 7 bases. Germline V gene lookup returns CDR1 SGHTA and CDR2 FQGTGA. CDR3 sequence: CASSWTSGRENEQFF. The CDR3 DNA reads TGTGCCAGCAGCTGGACTAGCGGGAGGGAGAATGAGCAGTTCTTC.

V and J are TRBV28 and TRBJ2-1; 9 positions match TRBD2. The length of the CDR3 is 12 residues. From germline, CDR1 is MDHEN and CDR2 SYDVKM. With 5 bases clipped from V and 7 bases from J, the junction kept 0 bases outside the gene matches. CDR3 coding DNA: TGTGCCAGCAGTACTAGCGGGAATGAGCAGTTCTTC. This translates into CASSTSGNEQFF.

The chain employs TRBV4-3 and TRBJ2-7, with TRBD1 matching over 10 bases. The CDR3 is 15 amino acids. With V trimmed by 0 bases and J by 5 bases, 4 bases remained unmatched. Germline lookup yields CDR1 LGHNA and CDR2 YSLEER. Written as DNA, the CDR3 is TGCGCCAGCAGCCAAGAACGGGGACAGGGGAACGAGCAGTACTTC. It translates to CASSQERGQGNEQYF.

The CDR3 bases are TGTGCCAGCTCAACCTCTAGCGGGGGAACCTACGAGCAGTACTTC. It translates to CASSTSSGGTYEQYF. The J gene is TRBJ2-7, the V gene TRBV18, with 10 bases that match TRBD2. There are 15 residues in the CDR3. Germline V gene sequence: CDR1 KGHSH, CDR2 LQKENI. The V segment lost 5 bases and the J segment 2 bases; nucleotides outside the gene matches: 6.

This chain connects TRBV28 to TRBJ2-7, with TRBD2 identical over 9 bases. This CDR3 is 14 amino acids long. J was trimmed by 1 base and V by 6 bases; bases with no gene match: 4. Germline V gene sequence: CDR1 MDHEN, CDR2 SYDVKM. The CDR3: CASRGTSKSYEQYF. The CDR3 DNA reads as TGTGCCAGCAGGGGGACTAGCAAGTCCTACGAGCAGTACTTC.

This clone turned up a few times. This rearrangement joins TRBV2 to TRBJ1-2; 8 nucleotides line up with TRBD1. The junction had 4 bases not matched to a gene; V was cut back by 0 bases and J by 7 bases. In germline, CDR1 is SNHLY, CDR2 FYNNEI. The CDR3 is 14 residues long. CDR3: CASSEAVRGPGYTF. The CDR3 bases are TGTGCCAGCAGTGAAGCAGTCAGGGGGCCTGGCTACACCTTC.

V is TRBV4-1 and J is TRBJ2-7; D not certain. V was trimmed by 0 bases and J by 1 base, leaving 7 bases between them. Germline V gives CDR1 MGHRA, CDR2 YSYEKL. The CDR3 covers 14 residues. CDR3 protein: CASSQDGWSYEQYF. The CDR3 nucleotides read TGCGCCAGCAGCCAAGATGGCTGGTCCTACGAGCAGTACTTC.

DNA for the CDR3: TGTGCCAGCAGTGTCTTAGGGGCGCGTCCGAACACCGGGGAGCTGTTTTTT. Its protein product is CASSVLGARPNTGELFF. This sequence joins TRBV25-1 and TRBJ2-2; a possible D gene is TRBD1 (5 bases). There are 17 residues in the CDR3. Trimming took off 4 bases at V and 0 bases at J, with 15 bases between the two ends. CDR1 MGHDK and CDR2 SYGVNS come from the germline V gene.

This chain connects TRBV6-5 to TRBJ2-2, with TRBD2 as a possible D gene (6 bases). V shed 3 bases and J shed 3 bases, with 11 bases lying between them. There are 15 residues in the CDR3. Looked up from germline, CDR1 is MNHEY and CDR2 is SVGAGI. The CDR3 DNA reads TGTGCCAGCAGTTATACCAGGAGGGACACCGGGGAGCTGTTTTTT. The encoded protein is CASSYTRRDTGELFF.

The chain has TRBV28 and TRBJ2-7; TRBD1 aligns across 9 bases. CDR3 length: 15 residues. J gave up 2 bases and V 5 bases, and 7 bases lay outside the gene matches. Germline CDR1 and CDR2: MDHEN and SYDVKM. The chain's CDR3 is CASSQPGQGAYEQYF. The CDR3 DNA sequence: TGTGCCAGCAGTCAACCGGGACAGGGCGCCTACGAGCAGTACTTC. The full variable domain, completed using reference TRBV28 and TRBJ2-7, is DVKVTQSSRYLVKRTGEKVFLECVQDMDHENMFWYRQDPGLGLRLIYFSYDVKMKEKGDIPEGYSVSREKKERFSLILESASTNQTSMYLCASSQPGQGAYEQYFGPGTRLTVT.

This clone was seen more than once but under ten times. The chain links TRBV6-1 to TRBJ2-1, with D possibly being TRBD2 (5 bases). The V end was cut by 1 base, the J end by 4 bases, with 11 bases between. The CDR3 extends over 15 amino acids. CDR1 is MNHNS, CDR2 SASEGT, per germline. CDR3: CASSEVPGRYNEQFF. As DNA, the CDR3 is TGTGCCAGCAGTGAAGTTCCGGGGAGATACAATGAGCAGTTCTTC.